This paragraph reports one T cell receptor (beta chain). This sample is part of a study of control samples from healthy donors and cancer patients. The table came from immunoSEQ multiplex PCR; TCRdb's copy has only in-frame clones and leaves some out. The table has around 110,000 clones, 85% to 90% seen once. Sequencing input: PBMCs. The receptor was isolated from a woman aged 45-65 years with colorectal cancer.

CDR3 region: CASRTRDRGTEAFF. CDR3 nucleotide sequence: TGTGCCAGTAGGACCAGGGACAGGGGGACTGAAGCTTTCTTT. The V gene is TRBV19, the J gene TRBJ1-1, with 11 bases lining up with TRBD1. CDR3 length equals 14 residues. V dropped 6 bases and J dropped 5; count of bases not matched to a gene: 5. Germline values: CDR1 LNHDA, CDR2 SQIVND (reference sequence).